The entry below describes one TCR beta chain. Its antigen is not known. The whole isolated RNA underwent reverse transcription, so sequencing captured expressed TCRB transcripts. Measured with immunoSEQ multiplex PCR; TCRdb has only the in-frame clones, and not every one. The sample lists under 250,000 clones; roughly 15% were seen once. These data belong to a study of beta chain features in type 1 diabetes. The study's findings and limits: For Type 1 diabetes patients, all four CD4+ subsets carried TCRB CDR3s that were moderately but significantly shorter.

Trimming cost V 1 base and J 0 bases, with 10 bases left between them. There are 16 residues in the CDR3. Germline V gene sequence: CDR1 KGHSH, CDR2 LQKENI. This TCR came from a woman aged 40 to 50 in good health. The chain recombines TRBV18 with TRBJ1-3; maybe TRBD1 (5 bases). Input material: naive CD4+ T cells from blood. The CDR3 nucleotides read TGTGCCAGCTCACCACTTGACAGCCACTCTGGAAACACCATATATTTT. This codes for CASSPLDSHSGNTIYF.